These 26 T cell receptor beta chains were sequenced from one sample in a study of T cells after posttransplantation cyclophosphamide. Libraries were prepared by immunoSEQ multiplex PCR; TCRdb keeps only in-frame clonotypes and omits some of them. The sample contains tens of thousands of clones, about 93% of which appear only once. The sequenced material came from PBMCs. These receptors came from a woman under 40 in good health and a related stem cell transplant donor.

The chain recombines TRBV28 with TRBJ2-7, with TRBD2 identical over 8 bases. CDR1 is MDHEN, CDR2 SYDVKM, per germline. The junction had 7 bases not matched to a gene; V was cut back by 6 bases and J by 3 bases. There are 14 residues in the CDR3. DNA for the CDR3: TGTGCCAGCAGACCCACCGGGGGGGGCTACGAGCAGTACTTC. Translating it yields CASRPTGGGYEQYF. Filled out from reference TRBV28 and TRBJ2-7, the complete variable domain reads DVKVTQSSRYLVKRTGEKVFLECVQDMDHENMFWYRQDPGLGLRLIYFSYDVKMKEKGDIPEGYSVSREKKERFSLILESASTNQTSMYLCASRPTGGGYEQYFGPGTRLTVT.

The chain links TRBV4-2 to TRBJ2-5; no clear D gene. Per the germline V gene, CDR1 is LGHNA and CDR2 is YNFKEQ. Trimming took 1 base from V and 1 from J, leaving 16 bases between them. This CDR3 is 17 amino acids long. The CDR3 is CASSQVQAAGPQETQYF. CDR3 nucleotides: TGTGCCAGCAGCCAAGTCCAGGCCGCAGGACCCCAAGAGACCCAGTACTTC.

The DNA for the CDR3 is TGCGCCAGCAGCCAAGATAACGGGGTCCCTACTAATGAGCAGTTCTTC. Its translation is CASSQDNGVPTNEQFF. The chain couples TRBV4-3 to TRBJ2-1; the D gene is possibly TRBD2 (5 bases). This CDR3 spans 16 amino acids. CDR1 is LGHNA, CDR2 YSLEER, per germline. V gave up 0 bases and J gave up 7 bases, with 16 bases separating them.

This chain links TRBV6-5 with TRBJ2-7, with 7 nucleotides matching TRBD1. There are 15 residues in the CDR3. V lost 6 bases, J lost 2 bases, and 10 bases stayed unmatched. Germline V gene data show CDR1 as MNHEY and CDR2 as SVGAGI. The CDR3 reads CASSSEGQATYEQYF. CDR3 nucleotide sequence: TGTGCCAGCAGCTCCGAAGGACAGGCAACCTACGAGCAGTACTTC.

The chain carries TRBV12-5 and TRBJ2-5; D gene unclear. The CDR3 is made up of 14 amino acids. Germline V CDR1 and CDR2: LGHNT, FRNRAP. V dropped 3 bases and J dropped 9 bases, with 17 bases sitting between them. In DNA, the CDR3 is TGTGCTAGTGGTTTCCCCTCGGATACGGTTCCCCAGTACTTC. Translated, it gives CASGFPSDTVPQYF.

In nucleotides, the CDR3 is TGTGCCATCCGGGGCCCTAATTCACCCCTCCACTTT. Its protein is CAIRGPNSPLHF. The chain uses TRBV10-3 and TRBJ1-6; TRBD1 is a possible D gene (5 bases). Germline V gene sequence: CDR1 ENHRY, CDR2 SYGVKD. The CDR3 is made up of 12 amino acids. Trimming pared 8 bases from V and 6 bases from J, leaving 8 bases between.

This sequence joins TRBV28 and TRBJ2-4; the D gene is possibly TRBD1 (6 bases). Germline loops: CDR1 MDHEN, CDR2 SYDVKM. Trimming left V 6 bases short and J 3 bases short, with 15 bases between. The CDR3 has 15 residues. The DNA of the CDR3 is TGTGCCAGCAGAACAGGGAGCCCTCTCAAAAACATTCAGTACTTC. Its translation is CASRTGSPLKNIQYF.

Concerning this clone itself: Other nucleotide sequences in the sample specify the same CDR3. The chain couples TRBV30 to TRBJ1-2; maybe TRBD1 (5 bases). V dropped 5 bases and J dropped 5 bases, with 12 bases sitting between them. The CDR3 is 12 amino acids. Germline V gene lookup returns CDR1 GTSNPN and CDR2 SVGIG (reference sequence). CDR3 amino acids: CAWSGTAYGYTF. The CDR3 DNA reads TGTGCCTGGTCCGGGACCGCTTATGGCTACACCTTC.

V usage is TRBV15 and J usage is TRBJ1-1; the D gene is possibly TRBD1 (6 bases). V was pared by 0 bases and J by 8 bases, with 10 bases between. The germline V gene has CDR1 LNHNV and CDR2 YYDKDF (reference sequence). The CDR3 runs to 13 residues. In DNA, the CDR3 is TGTGCCACCAGCAGAGATCTTGGGACAGAAGCTTTCTTT. It translates to CATSRDLGTEAFF.

The sample holds one count of this clone. The chain has TRBV7-9 and TRBJ1-1; D unclear. CDR3 size: 13 residues. Between the trimmed V and J ends, which lost 3 bases and 0 bases, there was a span of 5 bases. The germline gives CDR1 SEHNR, CDR2 FQNEAQ (reference sequence). The CDR3 DNA follows: TGTGCCAGCAGCTTTCGCATGAACACTGAAGCTTTCTTT. Translation gives CASSFRMNTEAFF.

The chain employs TRBV27 and TRBJ1-4; TRBD1 is a possible D gene (5 bases). Germline assignment: CDR1 MNHEY and CDR2 SMNVEV (reference sequence). The CDR3 covers 14 residues. Trimming took 6 bases from V and 7 from J, leaving 15 bases between them. CDR3 DNA: TGTGCCAGCAGCTATGGGGCAGGTGGTGAAAAACTGTTTTTT. This codes for CASSYGAGGEKLFF.

The chain employs TRBV5-1 and TRBJ1-1; the match to TRBD1 covers 12 bases. In germline, CDR1 is SGHRS, CDR2 YFSETQ. The V gene end was trimmed by 8 bases and the J gene end by 4 bases; junction bases not matched to a gene: 9. The CDR3 sequence is 15 residues long. The CDR3 is CASSTGTGGGTEAFF. The CDR3 region has the DNA TGCGCCAGTTCAACCGGGACAGGGGGCGGCACTGAAGCTTTCTTT. The full variable domain, in which reference TRBV5-1 and TRBJ1-1 provide the parts outside the CDR3, is KAGVTQTPRYLIKTRGQQVTLSCSPISGHRSVSWYQQTPGQGLQFLFEYFSETQRNKGNFPGRFSGRQFSNSRSEMNVSTLELGDSALYLCASSTGTGGGTEAFFGQGTRLTVV.

This sequence joins TRBV27 and TRBJ2-1; D not resolved. V was shortened by 2 bases and J by 6 bases, with 14 bases between the two germline ends. This CDR3 is built from 15 residues. Germline values: CDR1 MNHEY, CDR2 SMNVEV (reference sequence). The CDR3 nucleotides are TGTGCCAGCAGTTTAGAGGACGCCGTCCTCAATGAGCAGTTCTTC. Encoded protein: CASSLEDAVLNEQFF.

J is TRBJ2-5 and V is TRBV7-6, with 11 bases aligning to TRBD2. V shed 3 bases and J 3 bases; nucleotides not matched to a gene: 3. CDR1 is SGHVS and CDR2 is FNYEAQ in the germline V gene. There are 15 residues in the CDR3. This CDR3 reads CASSFSGGAEETQYF. The CDR3 region has the DNA TGTGCCAGCAGCTTTAGCGGGGGGGCCGAAGAGACCCAGTACTTC. The full variable domain, in which reference TRBV7-6 and TRBJ2-5 provide the parts outside the CDR3, is GAGVSQSPRYKVTKRGQDVALRCDPISGHVSLYWYRQALGQGPEFLTYFNYEAQQDKSGLPNDRFSAERPEGSISTLTIQRTEQRDSAMYRCASSFSGGAEETQYFGPGTRLLVL.

The chain has TRBV7-6 and TRBJ2-3; D is ambiguous. Looked up from germline, CDR1 is SGHVS and CDR2 is FNYEAQ. The CDR3 spans 13 residues. V gave up 5 bases and J gave up 7 bases, with 13 bases separating them. CDR3 in DNA: TGTGCCAGCAGCCTAGGGTTCTGGAATACGCAGTATTTT. Translation gives CASSLGFWNTQYF.

The chain has TRBV4-3 and TRBJ2-7; 7 nucleotides line up with TRBD1. The CDR3 length is 14 residues. V was clipped by 4 bases and J by 5 bases; unmatched bases: 8. Looked up from germline, CDR1 is LGHNA and CDR2 is YSLEER. CDR3 DNA: TGCGCCAGCAGCCTCCGACAGGGACACCACGAGCAGTACTTC. It specifies CASSLRQGHHEQYF.

V gene TRBV11-2 combines with J gene TRBJ1-4; 8 bases fit TRBD1. The germline V gene encodes CDR1 SGHAT and CDR2 FQNNGV. The CDR3 runs to 15 residues. J gave up 6 bases and V 5 bases, and 8 bases lay outside the gene matches. CDR3 loop: CASSGGAGGYEKLFF. Here the CDR3 DNA reads TGTGCCAGCAGCGGGGGGGCAGGGGGCTATGAAAAACTGTTTTTT.

The V gene is TRBV2, the J gene TRBJ2-7, with D possibly being TRBD1 (6 bases). V lost 6 bases and J lost 3, with 12 bases in between. Germline V gene data show CDR1 as SNHLY and CDR2 as FYNNEI. The CDR3 is 13 amino acids. CDR3 sequence (DNA): TGTGCCAGCAGATCGACAGGTTACTACGAGCAGTACTTC. It specifies CASRSTGYYEQYF.

The chain employs TRBV7-9 and TRBJ2-5; no clear D gene. V lost 5 bases and J lost 4, with 11 bases in between. The CDR3 consists of 13 residues. The germline V gene has CDR1 SEHNR and CDR2 FQNEAQ (reference sequence). DNA for the CDR3: TGTGCCAGCAGCCGAAGGTTACGAGAGACCCAGTACTTC. Translating gives CASSRRLRETQYF.

The chain uses TRBV6-4 and TRBJ1-1; D not certain. The CDR3 runs 13 residues. V lost 3 bases and J lost 0, with 5 bases in between. CDR1 is MRHNA, CDR2 SNTAGT, per germline. CDR3 region: CASSEGVNTEAFF. CDR3 nucleotide sequence: TGTGCCAGCAGTGAAGGTGTGAACACTGAAGCTTTCTTT.

The chain combines TRBV11-2 with TRBJ2-1; possible D gene TRBD2, 6 bases. The CDR3 has 15 residues. Germline CDR1 is SGHAT and CDR2 is FQNNGV. V was pared by 2 bases and J by 9 bases, with 17 bases between. CDR3 nucleotides: TGTGCCAGCAGCTTACAGGCGGGGTTGACTGCTGAGCAGTTCTTC. The encoded protein is CASSLQAGLTAEQFF.

This sequence joins TRBV6-5 and TRBJ1-2, with TRBD1 as a possible D gene (6 bases). Germline loops: CDR1 MNHEY, CDR2 SVGAGI. The CDR3 has 13 residues. V was cut by 2 bases and J by 8 bases, with 12 bases left in between. As DNA, the CDR3 is TGTGCCAGCAGTTACGGGGGCCCCGGGGGCTACACCTTC. Translation gives CASSYGGPGGYTF.

This clone was seen a single time. The chain is built from TRBV7-3 and TRBJ2-2; D assignment may be TRBD1 or TRBD2 (5 bases each). Germline CDR1 SGHTA, CDR2 FQGTGA. Between the trimmed V and J ends, which lost 0 bases and 1 base, there was a span of 9 bases. The CDR3 is made up of 16 amino acids. The CDR3 spells CASSLTGVQNTGELFF. In DNA form, the CDR3 reads TGTGCCAGCAGCTTAACGGGGGTCCAGAACACCGGGGAGCTGTTTTTT. Filled out from reference TRBV7-3 and TRBJ2-2, the complete variable domain reads GAGVSQTPSNKVTEKGKYVELRCDPISGHTALYWYRQSLGQGPEFLIYFQGTGAADDSGLPNDRFFAVRPEGSVSTLKIQRTERGDSAVYLCASSLTGVQNTGELFFGEGSRLTVL.

The V and J genes are TRBV7-2 and TRBJ1-1; TRBD1 aligns across 7 bases. The CDR3 length is 14 residues. J gave up 0 bases and V 5 bases, and 3 bases lay outside the gene matches. Germline V CDR1 and CDR2: SGHTA, FQGNSA. The CDR3 sequence is CASSRQGMNTEAFF. The DNA for the CDR3 is TGTGCCAGCAGCCGACAGGGCATGAACACTGAAGCTTTCTTT.

This chain joins TRBV27 and TRBJ2-1, with D perhaps TRBD1 (5 bases). Per the germline V gene, CDR1 is MNHEY and CDR2 is SMNVEV (reference sequence). The CDR3 spans 17 residues. Deletions cut 6 bases from V and 7 bases from J, with 25 bases between. CDR3 sequence (DNA): TGTGCCAGCAGCTCCCGTGGGCAGGCTTTGAAGGGGAATGAGCAGTTCTTC. This codes for CASSSRGQALKGNEQFF.

The V and J genes are TRBV9 and TRBJ2-5, with 8 bases matching TRBD2. V lost 0 bases, J lost 5 bases, and 12 bases stayed unmatched. Germline V CDR1 and CDR2: SGDLS, YYNGEE. The CDR3 covers 17 residues. CDR3 in DNA: TGTGCCAGCAGCGTAGGGGGTGGGGTAGCGGGGTTGGAGACCCAGTACTTC. It translates to CASSVGGGVAGLETQYF.